Presented here are 13 T cell receptor beta chains from one specimen sequenced in a study of blood T cells in healthy people across ages. For the second PCR, which ran for about 7 to 12 cycles, a sample-barcoded 5' primer and a J-beta primer mix were used. TCRdb re-analysed the 5' RACE reads in MiXCR, keeping a single row per CDR3 protein. Of fewer than 800,000 distinct CDR3 sequences in the sample, around a quarter were seen once. These data were also reused for a study on T cells of mothers and their children.

Sequenced: blood. All receptors derive from a boy under 18 in good health.

Of note for this clonotype: Mismatch with germline at one junction end may stem from a read error. CDR3 nucleotide sequence: TGTGCTAGCAGTTTTGACAGGGGTGGAGAGACCCAGTACTTC. Its translation is CASSFDRGGETQYF. This chain links TRBV27 with TRBJ2-5; 8 nucleotides match TRBD1. The CDR3 consists of 14 residues. CDR1 and CDR2 from the germline V gene are MNHEY and SMNVEV (reference sequence).

This clonotype was found a few times. The chain joins TRBV29-1 to TRBJ2-7; TRBD2 agrees at 7 bases. V was clipped by 4 bases and J by 6 bases; unmatched bases: 9. The CDR3 is 13 amino acids. Germline V gene lookup returns CDR1 SQVTM and CDR2 ANQGSEA. CDR3 DNA: TGCAGCGTTGTATCTAGCGGCCCTCCCGAGCAGTACTTC. This gives the protein CSVVSSGPPEQYF.

The V gene is TRBV7-9, the J gene TRBJ1-4, with 7 bases identical to TRBD1. Germline trimming cut 5 bases from V and 8 bases from J; bases unmatched to any gene: 8. CDR3 length: 14 amino acids. Germline V gene lookup returns CDR1 SEHNR and CDR2 FQNEAQ (reference sequence). CDR3 protein: CASSRQGDGEKLFF. In DNA, the CDR3 is TGTGCCAGCAGCCGGCAGGGGGATGGAGAAAAACTGTTTTTT.

This chain joins TRBV29-1 and TRBJ2-7, with D perhaps TRBD1 (5 bases). Germline assignment: CDR1 SQVTM and CDR2 ANQGSEA. Trimming left V 4 bases short and J 1 base short, with 11 bases between. The CDR3 spans 13 residues. The CDR3 nucleotides are TGCAGCGTTGTGGCAGGACAATCCTACGAGCAGTACTTC. It is translated as CSVVAGQSYEQYF.

The chain links TRBV29-1 to TRBJ1-2; D not resolved. Trimming pared 7 bases from V and 0 bases from J, leaving 12 bases between. CDR1 and CDR2 (germline): SQVTM, ANQGSEA. The CDR3 is 13 residues long. The CDR3 loop is CSATRGANYGYTF. CDR3 coding DNA: TGCAGCGCGACCCGGGGAGCTAACTATGGCTACACCTTC.

The chain has TRBV4-3 and TRBJ1-3, with D possibly being TRBD1 (5 bases). V shed 2 bases and J shed 2 bases, with 13 bases lying between them. Germline lookup yields CDR1 LGHNA and CDR2 YSLEER. There are 16 residues in the CDR3. The DNA of the CDR3 is TGCGCCAGCAGCCAAACACCGACGGGACCTGGAAACACCATATATTTT. Amino acids: CASSQTPTGPGNTIYF.

This rearrangement joins TRBV20-1 to TRBJ2-5, with TRBD2 matching 8 bases. The J call is uncertain, as TRBJ2-7 better fits the DNA end. Germline V gene lookup returns CDR1 DFQATT and CDR2 SNEGSKA (reference sequence). The CDR3 spans 13 residues. Here the CDR3 DNA reads TGCAGTGCTAGATATAGCGGGACATACGAGCAGTACTTC. Translated, it gives CSARYSGTYEQYF.

This clonotype occurred a few times. The J gene is TRBJ1-6, the V gene TRBV9; a weak D match, TRBD1 (6 bases). Trimming stripped 0 bases from V and 8 bases from J, with 21 bases between. The CDR3 covers 18 residues. CDR1 and CDR2 (germline): SGDLS, YYNGEE. CDR3 loop: CASSVEATGRRWDSPLHF. The CDR3 DNA is TGTGCCAGCAGCGTAGAGGCGACAGGTCGCCGGTGGGATTCACCCCTCCACTTT.

This clonotype was seen more than once but under ten times. The gene calls are TRBV6-5 and TRBJ2-7; D is unclear. The V end was cut by 2 bases, the J end by 5 bases, with 7 bases between. Per germline, CDR1 MNHEY and CDR2 SVGAGI. The CDR3 runs to 12 residues. CDR3 loop: CASSYQGNEQYF. In DNA form, the CDR3 reads TGTGCCAGCAGTTACCAAGGGAACGAGCAGTACTTC.

The V gene is TRBV12-3 or TRBV12-4, the J gene TRBJ2-1; 9 bases map to TRBD2. Trimming removed 4 bases from V and 15 bases from J; junction bases left unmatched: 10. This CDR3 is 13 amino acids long. In DNA form, the CDR3 reads TGTGCCAGCAGTTCCAGCGGGGGGCTCGGTTCGTTCTTC. Residues: CASSSSGGLGSFF.

This clonotype was detected only a few times. This chain links TRBV20-1 with TRBJ2-1, with D perhaps matching TRBD1 or TRBD2 (6 bases each). The J call may be mistaken, given a closer DNA end match to TRBJ2-7. Germline CDR1 reads DFQATT; CDR2 reads SNEGSKA (reference sequence). The CDR3 totals 16 residues. The CDR3 protein is CSARVPLGGVLYEQYF. DNA of the CDR3: TGCAGTGCTAGAGTCCCCTTGGGGGGCGTCCTCTACGAGCAGTACTTC.

The genes are TRBV20-1 and TRBJ2-7, with a tentative D call TRBD2 (7 bases). V was trimmed by 1 base and J by 7 bases, leaving 14 bases between them. This CDR3 comprises 13 residues. Germline V gene data show CDR1 as DFQATT and CDR2 as SNEGSKA (reference sequence). The CDR3 DNA follows: TGCAGTGCTAGAGTCCCCGGGGGGCATGAGCAGTACTTC. Residues: CSARVPGGHEQYF.

The rearrangement joins TRBV12-3 or TRBV12-4 to TRBJ2-1; TRBD2 might be the D (6 bases). The V gene lost 6 bases and the J gene lost 2 bases, with 17 bases spanning the gap. The CDR3 covers 16 residues. The CDR3 is CASSRIGASAYNEQFF. In DNA form, the CDR3 reads TGTGCCAGCAGCCGAATCGGGGCTAGCGCCTACAATGAGCAGTTCTTC.